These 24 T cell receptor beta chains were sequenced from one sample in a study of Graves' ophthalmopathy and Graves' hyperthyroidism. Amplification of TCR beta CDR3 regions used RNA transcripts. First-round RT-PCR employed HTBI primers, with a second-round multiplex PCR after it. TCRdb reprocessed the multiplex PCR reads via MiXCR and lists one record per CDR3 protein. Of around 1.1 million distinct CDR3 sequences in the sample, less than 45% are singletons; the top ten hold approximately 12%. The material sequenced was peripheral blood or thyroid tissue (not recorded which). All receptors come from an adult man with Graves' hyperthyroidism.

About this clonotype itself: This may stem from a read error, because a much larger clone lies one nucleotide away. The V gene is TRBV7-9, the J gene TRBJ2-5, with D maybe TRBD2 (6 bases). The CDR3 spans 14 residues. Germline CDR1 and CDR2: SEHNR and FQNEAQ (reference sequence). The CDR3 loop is CTSSSSGGPETQYF. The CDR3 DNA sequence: TGTACCAGCAGCTCCTCCGGGGGACCGGAGACCCAGTACTTC.

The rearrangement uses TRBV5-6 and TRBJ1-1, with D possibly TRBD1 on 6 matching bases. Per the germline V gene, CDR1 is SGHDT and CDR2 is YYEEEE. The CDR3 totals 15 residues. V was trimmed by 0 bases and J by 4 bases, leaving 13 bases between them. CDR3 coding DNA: TGTGCCAGCAGCTTGGGTGGGGGGGCGAGCACTGAAGCTTTCTTT. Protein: CASSLGGGASTEAFF.

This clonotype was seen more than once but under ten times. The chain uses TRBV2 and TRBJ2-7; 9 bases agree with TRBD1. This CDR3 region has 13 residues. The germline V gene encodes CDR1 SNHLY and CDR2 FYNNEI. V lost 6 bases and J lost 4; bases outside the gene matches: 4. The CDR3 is CASSVQGAYEQYF. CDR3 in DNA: TGTGCCAGCAGCGTACAGGGGGCGTACGAGCAGTACTTC.

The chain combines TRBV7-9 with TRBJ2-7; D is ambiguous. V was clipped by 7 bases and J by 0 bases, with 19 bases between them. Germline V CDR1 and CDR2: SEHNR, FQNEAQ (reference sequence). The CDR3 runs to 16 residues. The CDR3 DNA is TGTGCCAGCAACCCCTTCAGACAAAGCGCCTCCTACGAGCAGTACTTC. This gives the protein CASNPFRQSASYEQYF.

In DNA, the CDR3 is TGTGCCAGCAGCCAAGTCGGGCCCCCAAGCACCTACGAGCAGTACTTC. This gives the protein CASSQVGPPSTYEQYF. V and J are TRBV14 and TRBJ2-7; D uncertain. CDR1 and CDR2 from the germline V gene are SGHDN and FVKESK. Trimming cost V 1 base and J 2 bases, with 15 bases left between them. The CDR3 consists of 16 residues.

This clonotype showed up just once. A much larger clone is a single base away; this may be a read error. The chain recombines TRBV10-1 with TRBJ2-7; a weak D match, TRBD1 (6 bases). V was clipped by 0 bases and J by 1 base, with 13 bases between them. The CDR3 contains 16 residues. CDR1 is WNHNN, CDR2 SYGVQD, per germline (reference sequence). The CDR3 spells CASSESPQGDSYEQYF. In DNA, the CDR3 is TGCGCCAGCAGTGAGTCGCCACAGGGAGATTCCTACGAGCAGTACTTC.

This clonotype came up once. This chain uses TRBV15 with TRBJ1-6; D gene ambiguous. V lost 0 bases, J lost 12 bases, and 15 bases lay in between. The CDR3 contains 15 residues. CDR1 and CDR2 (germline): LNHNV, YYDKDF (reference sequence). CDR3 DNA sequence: TGTGCCACCAGCAGAGAACGCAGGCTTGCCCAACCCCTCCACTTT. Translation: CATSRERRLAQPLHF.

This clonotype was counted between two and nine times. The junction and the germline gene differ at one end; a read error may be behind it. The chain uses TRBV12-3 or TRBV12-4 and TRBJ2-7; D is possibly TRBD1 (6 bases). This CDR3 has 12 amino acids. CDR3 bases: TGTGCCAGCAGTACAGGGATTTACGAGCGGTACTTC. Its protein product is CASSTGIYERYF.

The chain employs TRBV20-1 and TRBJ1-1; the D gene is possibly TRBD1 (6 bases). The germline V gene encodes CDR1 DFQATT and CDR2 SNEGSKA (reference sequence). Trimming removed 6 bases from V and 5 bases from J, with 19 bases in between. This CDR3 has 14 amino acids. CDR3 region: CSAYDMGARTEAFF. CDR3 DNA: TGCAGTGCATATGACATGGGGGCGAGGACTGAAGCTTTCTTT.

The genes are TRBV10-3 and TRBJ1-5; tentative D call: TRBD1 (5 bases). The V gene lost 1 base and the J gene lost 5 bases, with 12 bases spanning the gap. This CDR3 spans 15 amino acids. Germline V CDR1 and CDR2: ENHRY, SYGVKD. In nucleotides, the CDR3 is TGTGCCATCAGTGAGTGGGACTTCAAGGATCAGCCCCAGCATTTT. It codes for CAISEWDFKDQPQHF.

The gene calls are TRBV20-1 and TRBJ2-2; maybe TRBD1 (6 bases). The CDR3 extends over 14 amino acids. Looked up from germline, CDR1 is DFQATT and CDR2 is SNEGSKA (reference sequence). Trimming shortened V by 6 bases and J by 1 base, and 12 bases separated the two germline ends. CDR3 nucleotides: TGCAGTGCGGGGACGACAGGGAACACCGGGGAGCTGTTTTTT. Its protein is CSAGTTGNTGELFF.

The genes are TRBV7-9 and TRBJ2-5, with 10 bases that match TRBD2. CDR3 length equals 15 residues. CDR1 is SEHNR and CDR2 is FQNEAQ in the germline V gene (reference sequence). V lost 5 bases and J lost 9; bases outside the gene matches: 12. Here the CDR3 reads CASSHSGGPNQPQYF. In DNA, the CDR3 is TGTGCCAGCAGCCATAGCGGGGGGCCCAATCAGCCCCAGTACTTC.

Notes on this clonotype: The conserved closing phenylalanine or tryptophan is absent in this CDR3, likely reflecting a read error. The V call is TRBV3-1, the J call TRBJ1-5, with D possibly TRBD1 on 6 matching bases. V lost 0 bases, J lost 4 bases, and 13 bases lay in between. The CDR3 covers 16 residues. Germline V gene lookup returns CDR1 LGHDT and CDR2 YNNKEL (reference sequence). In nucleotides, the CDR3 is TGTGCCAGCAGCCAAGACGAAGGGGGGAGGAATCAGCCCCAGCATGGT. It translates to CASSQDEGGRNQPQHG.

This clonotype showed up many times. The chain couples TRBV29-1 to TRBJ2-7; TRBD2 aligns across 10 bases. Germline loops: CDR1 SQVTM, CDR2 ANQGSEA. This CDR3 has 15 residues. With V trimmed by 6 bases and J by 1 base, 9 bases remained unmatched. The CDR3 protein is CSVDDGTSASYEQYF. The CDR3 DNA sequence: TGCAGCGTAGACGATGGGACTAGCGCTTCCTACGAGCAGTACTTC.

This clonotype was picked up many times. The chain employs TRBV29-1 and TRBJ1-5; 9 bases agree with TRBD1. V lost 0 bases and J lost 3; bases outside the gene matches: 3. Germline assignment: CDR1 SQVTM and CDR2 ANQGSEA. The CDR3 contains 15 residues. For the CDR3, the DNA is TGCAGCGTTGAAGAGACAGGGGGTACCAATCAGCCCCAGCATTTT. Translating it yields CSVEETGGTNQPQHF.

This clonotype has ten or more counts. CDR3 DNA: TGTGCCAGCAGTTCCGGGACGTTCTATGGCTACACCTTC. Its translation: CASSSGTFYGYTF. The gene calls are TRBV12-3 or TRBV12-4 and TRBJ1-2; TRBD1 is a possible D gene (5 bases). Trimming stripped 4 bases from V and 4 bases from J, with 10 bases between. The CDR3 is made up of 13 amino acids.

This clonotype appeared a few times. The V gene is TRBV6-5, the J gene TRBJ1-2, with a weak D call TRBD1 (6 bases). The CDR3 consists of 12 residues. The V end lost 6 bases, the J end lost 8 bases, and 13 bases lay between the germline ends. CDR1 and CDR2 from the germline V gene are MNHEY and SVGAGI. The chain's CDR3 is CASRGGAFGYTF. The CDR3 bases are TGTGCCAGCAGGGGGGGCGCATTCGGCTACACCTTC.

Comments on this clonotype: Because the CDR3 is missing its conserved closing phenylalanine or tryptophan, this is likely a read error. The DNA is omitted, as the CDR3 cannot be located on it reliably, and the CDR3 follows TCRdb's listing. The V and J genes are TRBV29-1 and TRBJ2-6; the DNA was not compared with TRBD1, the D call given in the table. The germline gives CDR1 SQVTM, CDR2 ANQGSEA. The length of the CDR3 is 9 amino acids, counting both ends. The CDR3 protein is CSVVKQVDT.

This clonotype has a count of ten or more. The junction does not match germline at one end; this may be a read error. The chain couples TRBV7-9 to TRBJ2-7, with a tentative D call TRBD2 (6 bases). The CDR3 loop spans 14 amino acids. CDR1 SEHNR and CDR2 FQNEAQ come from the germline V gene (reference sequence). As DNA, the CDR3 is TGTGCCAGCAGCTTGCCCGGGAGCTCCCACGAGCAGTACTTC. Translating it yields CASSLPGSSHEQYF.

CDR3 residues: CASTPLGGTGELFF. The CDR3 nucleotides are TGTGCCAGCACCCCCCTGGGGGGGACCGGGGAGCTGTTTTTT. The V gene is TRBV2, the J gene TRBJ2-2, with 7 bases lining up with TRBD2. This CDR3 contains 14 residues. The germline CDR1 and CDR2 sequences are SNHLY and FYNNEI. V lost 7 bases and J lost 5; bases outside the gene matches: 7.

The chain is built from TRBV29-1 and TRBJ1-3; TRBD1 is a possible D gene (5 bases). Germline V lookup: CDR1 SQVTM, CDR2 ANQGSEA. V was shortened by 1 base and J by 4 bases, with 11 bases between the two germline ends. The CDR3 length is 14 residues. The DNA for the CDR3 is TGCAGCGTTGAAGGGGGGTCGTTGGGAAACACCATATATTTT. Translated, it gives CSVEGGSLGNTIYF.

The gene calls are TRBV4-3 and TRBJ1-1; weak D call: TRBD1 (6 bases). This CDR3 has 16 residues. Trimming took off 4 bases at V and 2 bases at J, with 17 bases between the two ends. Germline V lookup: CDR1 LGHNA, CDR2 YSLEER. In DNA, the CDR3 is TGCGCCAGCAGCCCAAGGGGGGGAGGGTTCAACACTGAAGCTTTCTTT. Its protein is CASSPRGGGFNTEAFF.

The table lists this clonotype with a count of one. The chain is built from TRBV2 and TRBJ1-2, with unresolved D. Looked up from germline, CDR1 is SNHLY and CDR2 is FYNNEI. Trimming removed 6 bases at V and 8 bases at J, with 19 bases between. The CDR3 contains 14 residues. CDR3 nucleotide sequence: TGTGCCAGCAGCTTAGGGCCTACCCCAGGAGGCTACACCTTC. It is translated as CASSLGPTPGGYTF.

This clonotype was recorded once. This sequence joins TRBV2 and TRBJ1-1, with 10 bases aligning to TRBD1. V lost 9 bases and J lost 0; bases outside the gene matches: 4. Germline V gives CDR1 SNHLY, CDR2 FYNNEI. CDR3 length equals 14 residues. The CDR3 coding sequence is TGTGCCAGGGGGACAGGGGTCATGAACACTGAAGCTTTCTTT. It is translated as CARGTGVMNTEAFF.